These 18 T cell receptor beta chains were all obtained from the same sample, sequenced in a study of blood T cell repertoires in COVID-19 (dated by TCRdb to 2020 to 2021). Libraries came from the immunoSEQ multiplex PCR assay. The immuneACCESS repertoire file appears here via TCRdb, limited to in-frame rearrangements. These files lack a portion of the clones; in checked studies, under half of the deficit traces to unresolved V genes, and the cause of the others is not known. The sample table holds about 64,000 clones, of which 65% to 90% were seen once. Together, the top ten hold around 1.2% of the sample. Specimen: peripheral blood. The receptors were sampled from a man in his forties with acute or convalescent COVID-19.

In this sample, this clone turned up a few times. The CDR3 nucleotides are TGTGCCAGCAGCCAACGCAGGGCGGTTGGGGAGCAGTACTTC. This codes for CASSQRRAVGEQYF. This sequence joins TRBV3-1 (or the pseudogene TRBV3-2) and TRBJ2-7; a possible D gene is TRBD1 (5 bases). Germline CDR1 LGHDT, CDR2 YNNKEL (reference sequence). The CDR3 spans 14 residues. V lost 2 bases to trimming and J lost 7 bases, with 15 bases between them.

The chain uses TRBV19 and TRBJ2-3, with TRBD2 identical over 15 bases. Germline trimming cut 4 bases from V and 6 bases from J; bases unmatched to any gene: 5. The germline CDR1 and CDR2 sequences are LNHDA and SQIVND (reference sequence). The CDR3 length is 16 residues. CDR3 residues: CASSTGTSGGRDTQYF. The CDR3, as DNA: TGTGCCAGTAGTACCGGGACTAGCGGGGGGCGGGATACGCAGTATTTT.

The V gene is TRBV9, the J gene TRBJ2-5; D is perhaps TRBD2 (9 bases). V lost 6 bases and J lost 4, with 19 bases in between. The CDR3 is 15 amino acids. CDR1 is SGDLS, CDR2 YYNGEE, per germline. The CDR3 sequence is CASTQGAGGRETQYF. CDR3 DNA: TGTGCCAGCACCCAGGGGGCGGGGGGGCGAGAGACCCAGTACTTC.

This chain connects TRBV19 to TRBJ1-2, with D perhaps TRBD1 (6 bases). This CDR3 contains 11 residues. CDR1 and CDR2 (germline): LNHDA, SQIVND (reference sequence). V lost 1 base and J lost 13, with 10 bases in between. Written as DNA, the CDR3 is TGTGCCAGTAGTATAGGGGGGGGCCTCACCTTC. Protein product: CASSIGGGLTF.

The V call is TRBV18, the J call TRBJ2-5, with 14 bases matching TRBD2. This CDR3 spans 17 amino acids. With 5 bases clipped from V and 7 bases from J, the junction kept 12 bases outside the gene matches. The germline V gene encodes CDR1 KGHSH and CDR2 LQKENI. CDR3 in DNA: TGTGCCAGCTCATCCGGGACTAGCGGGGGTGTCTATACGACCCAGTACTTC. Amino acids: CASSSGTSGGVYTTQYF. Together with reference TRBV18 and TRBJ2-5, the CDR3 gives the full variable domain: NAGVMQNPRHLVRRRGQEARLRCSPMKGHSHVYWYRQLPEEGLKFMVYLQKENIIDESGMPKERFSAEFPKEGPSILRIQQVVRGDSAAYFCASSSGTSGGVYTTQYFGPGTRLLVL.

The chain is built from TRBV7-3 and TRBJ1-2; TRBD1 might be the D (5 bases). Germline CDR1 and CDR2: SGHTA and FQGTGA. Trimming cost V 3 bases and J 7 bases, with 12 bases left between them. The CDR3 has 13 amino acids. The CDR3 DNA sequence: TGTGCCAGCAGCTTGGGGGGTGGGCTTGGCTACACCTTC. Its translation is CASSLGGGLGYTF.

The genes are TRBV29-1 and TRBJ2-3; a possible D gene is TRBD2 (6 bases). There are 13 residues in the CDR3. Germline lookup yields CDR1 SQVTM and CDR2 ANQGSEA. V dropped 4 bases and J dropped 2 bases, with 10 bases sitting between them. The CDR3 region is CSVVRDSTDTQYF. The CDR3 region has the DNA TGCAGCGTTGTTAGGGACTCCACAGATACGCAGTATTTT.

This rearrangement joins TRBV5-4 to TRBJ2-5, with 10 bases that match TRBD1. Germline loops: CDR1 SGHNT, CDR2 YYREEE (reference sequence). With V trimmed by 3 bases and J by 4 bases, 3 bases remained unmatched. CDR3 length: 14 amino acids. In DNA form, the CDR3 reads TGTGCCAGCAGCTGGACAGGGGGGTCAGAGACCCAGTACTTC. Encoded protein: CASSWTGGSETQYF.

The chain links TRBV6-5 to TRBJ2-5, with a weak D call TRBD1 (5 bases). Trimming removed 6 bases from V and 0 bases from J, with 11 bases in between. Germline V gene sequence: CDR1 MNHEY, CDR2 SVGAGI. The CDR3 runs to 14 residues. In DNA, the CDR3 is TGTGCCAGCAGCGCCCGCAGGGACCAAGAGACCCAGTACTTC. Amino acid sequence: CASSARRDQETQYF.

The CDR3 DNA sequence: TGCGCCAGCAGCTGGGGACAGGGAATGGGCTACACCTTC. This gives the protein CASSWGQGMGYTF. The chain uses TRBV5-1 and TRBJ1-2; 9 bases map to TRBD1. The CDR3 is 13 amino acids. Germline V gene data show CDR1 as SGHRS and CDR2 as YFSETQ. Trimming at V came to 3 bases and at J to 8 bases, leaving 5 bases not matched to a gene.

This chain links TRBV5-1 with TRBJ2-7, with D perhaps TRBD1 (6 bases). V shed 5 bases and J shed 1 base, with 10 bases lying between them. The germline V gene has CDR1 SGHRS and CDR2 YFSETQ. This CDR3 is built from 13 residues. This CDR3 is CASSVQGSYEQYF. The CDR3 coding sequence is TGCGCCAGCAGTGTACAGGGATCCTACGAGCAGTACTTC.

V is TRBV7-8 and J is TRBJ1-4, with D hard to call. CDR3 size: 14 residues. Germline lookup yields CDR1 SGHVS and CDR2 FQNEAQ. With 5 bases removed from V and 8 bases from J, the gap between germline ends came to 15 bases. CDR3 protein: CASSPPGRGEKLFF. In nucleotides, the CDR3 is TGTGCCAGCAGCCCACCAGGCCGTGGGGAAAAACTGTTTTTT.

The gene calls are TRBV19 and TRBJ2-7; 10 bases are shared with TRBD1. Germline-derived CDR1 and CDR2 are LNHDA and SQIVND (reference sequence). This CDR3 is 15 amino acids long. J was trimmed by 7 bases and V by 4 bases; bases with no gene match: 10. The CDR3 region is CASSTTGGAPGEQYF. CDR3 in DNA: TGTGCCAGTAGTACGACAGGGGGCGCCCCGGGTGAGCAGTACTTC. Looking up the rest from reference TRBV19 and TRBJ2-7 gives the full variable domain: DGGITQSPKYLFRKEGQNVTLSCEQNLNHDAMYWYRQDPGQGLRLIYYSQIVNDFQKGDIAEGYSVSREKKESFPLTVTSAQKNPTAFYLCASSTTGGAPGEQYFGPGTRLTVT.

The chain uses TRBV2 and TRBJ1-4; possible D gene TRBD1, 5 bases. Between the trimmed V and J ends, which lost 10 bases and 4 bases, there was a span of 10 bases. Germline CDR1 SNHLY, CDR2 FYNNEI. The CDR3 spans 12 residues. Written as DNA, the CDR3 is TGTGCCACTTCAGGGTATAATGAAAAACTGTTTTTT. It is translated as CATSGYNEKLFF.

The V and J genes are TRBV7-2 and TRBJ2-1; a weak D match, TRBD1 (6 bases). The length of the CDR3 is 16 residues. V was pared by 5 bases and J by 5 bases, with 19 bases between. Germline V gives CDR1 SGHTA, CDR2 FQGNSA. CDR3 region: CASSPAVDRSNNEQFF. The CDR3 DNA follows: TGTGCCAGCAGCCCAGCTGTTGACAGGAGCAACAATGAGCAGTTCTTC.

This sequence joins TRBV7-2 and TRBJ1-3, with D perhaps TRBD1 (6 bases). Per germline, CDR1 SGHTA and CDR2 FQGNSA. With 6 bases removed from V and 0 bases from J, the gap between germline ends came to 12 bases. This CDR3 is 15 amino acids long. The CDR3 loop reads CASSSTGNSGNTIYF. Here the CDR3 DNA reads TGTGCCAGCAGTTCAACAGGGAACTCTGGAAACACCATATATTTT.

The chain carries TRBV6-4 and TRBJ2-1; D is perhaps TRBD2 (6 bases). The germline V gene has CDR1 MRHNA and CDR2 SNTAGT. CDR3 length: 15 residues. Trimming stripped 5 bases from V and 9 bases from J, with 20 bases between. The CDR3 DNA sequence: TGTGCCAGCAGTCCGTTAGCGGACAATTTAGGTGAGCAGTTCTTC. Translating it yields CASSPLADNLGEQFF.

The CDR3 nucleotides read TGTGCCAGCAGCTGGACAGCTACCAACACTGAAGCTTTCTTT. Its protein is CASSWTATNTEAFF. V is TRBV7-8 and J is TRBJ1-1, with D possibly being TRBD1 (6 bases). The CDR3 length is 14 residues. Germline loops: CDR1 SGHVS, CDR2 FQNEAQ. With 4 bases removed from V and 2 bases from J, the gap between germline ends came to 11 bases.